This T cell receptor (beta chain) was documented in a study of OX40 agonist ivuxolimab in advanced cancers. Study in general: Averaging roughly 60 years in age, with a range of roughly 20 to 79, the cohort was approximately 84% male.

Assay: immunoSEQ multiplex PCR; the TCRdb copy retains only in-frame clones and omits some. The sample shows about 72,000 clones, about 87% of them seen only once. V gave up 6 bases and J gave up 0 bases, with 12 bases separating them. This CDR3 comprises 15 residues. CDR1 and CDR2 (germline): KGHSH, LQKENI. This clone came up a few times. Its antigen is not identified. Study-level findings and limits: Determination of antigen specificity was not performed for the expanded peripheral T cells. Near-lowest levels of clonal expansion characterized partial responders at 0.1-3.0 mg/kg.

The sample was CD4+ or CD8+ T cells sorted from blood, taken in a trial of the OX40 agonist ivuxolimab. The sequence derives from an adult with an advanced solid tumor such as melanoma, head and neck, liver or kidney cancer. The rearrangement links TRBV18 to TRBJ1-5; a weak D match, TRBD1 (5 bases). Here the CDR3 reads CASSSGTSSNQPQHF. For the CDR3, the DNA is TGTGCCAGCTCGTCGGGGACCTCTAGCAATCAGCCCCAGCATTTT.